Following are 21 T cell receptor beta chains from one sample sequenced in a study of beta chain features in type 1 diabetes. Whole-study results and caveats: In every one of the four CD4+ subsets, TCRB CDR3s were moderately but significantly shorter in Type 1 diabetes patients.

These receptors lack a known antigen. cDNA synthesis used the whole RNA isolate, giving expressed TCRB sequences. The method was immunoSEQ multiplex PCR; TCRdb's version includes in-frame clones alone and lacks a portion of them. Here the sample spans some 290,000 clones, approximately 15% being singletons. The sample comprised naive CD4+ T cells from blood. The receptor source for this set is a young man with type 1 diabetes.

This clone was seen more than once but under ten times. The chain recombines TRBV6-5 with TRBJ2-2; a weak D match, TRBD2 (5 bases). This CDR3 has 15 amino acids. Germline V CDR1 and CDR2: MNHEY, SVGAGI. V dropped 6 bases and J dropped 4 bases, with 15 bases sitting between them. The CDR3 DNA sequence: TGTGCCAGCAGACGGGGAAGGCTGAGCACCGGGGAGCTGTTTTTT. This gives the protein CASRRGRLSTGELFF.

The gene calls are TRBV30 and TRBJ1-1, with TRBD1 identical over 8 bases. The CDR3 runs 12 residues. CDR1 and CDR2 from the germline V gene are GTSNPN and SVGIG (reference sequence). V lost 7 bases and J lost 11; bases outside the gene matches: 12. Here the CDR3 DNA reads TGTGCCTCCTCCGCGACAGGGGTGATTGCTTTCTTT. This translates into CASSATGVIAFF.

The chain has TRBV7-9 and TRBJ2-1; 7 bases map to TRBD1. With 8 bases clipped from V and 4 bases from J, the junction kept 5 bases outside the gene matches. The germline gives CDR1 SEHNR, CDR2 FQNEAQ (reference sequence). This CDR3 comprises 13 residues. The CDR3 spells CASRDRIYNEQFF. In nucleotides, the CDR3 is TGTGCCAGCCGGGACAGAATTTACAATGAGCAGTTCTTC.

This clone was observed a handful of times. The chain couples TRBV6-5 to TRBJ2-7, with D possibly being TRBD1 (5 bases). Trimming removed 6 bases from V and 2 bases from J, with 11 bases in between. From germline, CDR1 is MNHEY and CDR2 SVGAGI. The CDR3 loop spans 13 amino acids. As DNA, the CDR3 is TGTGCCAGCAGCCAGGGTCGTCCCTACGAGCAGTACTTC. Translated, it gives CASSQGRPYEQYF.

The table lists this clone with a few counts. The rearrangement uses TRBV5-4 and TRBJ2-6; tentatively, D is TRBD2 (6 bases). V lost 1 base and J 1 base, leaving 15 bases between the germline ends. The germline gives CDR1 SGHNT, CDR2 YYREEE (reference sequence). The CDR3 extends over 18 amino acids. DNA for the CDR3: TGTGCCAGCAGCTTGAGGCTAGCGCGCCATTCTGGGGCCAACGTCCTGACTTTC. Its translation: CASSLRLARHSGANVLTF. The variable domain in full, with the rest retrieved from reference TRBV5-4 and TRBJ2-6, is ETGVTQSPTHLIKTRGQQVTLRCSSQSGHNTVSWYQQALGQGPQFIFQYYREEENGRGNFPPRFSGLQFPNYSSELNVNALELDDSALYLCASSLRLARHSGANVLTFGAGSRLTVL.

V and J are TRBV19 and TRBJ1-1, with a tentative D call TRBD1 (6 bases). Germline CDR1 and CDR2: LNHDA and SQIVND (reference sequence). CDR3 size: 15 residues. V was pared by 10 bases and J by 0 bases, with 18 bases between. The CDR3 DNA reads TGTGCCACCCGGACACCTAGGGGGATGAACACTGAAGCTTTCTTT. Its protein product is CATRTPRGMNTEAFF.

This CDR3 is CASSLVAGATTDTQYF. DNA for the CDR3: TGTGCCAGCAGCTTAGTGGCGGGGGCCACGACAGATACGCAGTATTTT. The chain recombines TRBV11-2 with TRBJ2-3, with D perhaps TRBD2 (7 bases). Germline V lookup: CDR1 SGHAT, CDR2 FQNNGV. Deletions cut 1 base from V and 3 bases from J, with 14 bases between. CDR3 size: 16 residues.

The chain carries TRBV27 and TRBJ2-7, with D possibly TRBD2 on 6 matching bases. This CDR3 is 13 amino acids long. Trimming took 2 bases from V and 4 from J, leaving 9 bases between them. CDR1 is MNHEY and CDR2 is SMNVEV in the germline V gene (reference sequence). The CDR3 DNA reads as TGTGCCAGCAGTTTAGGGACTGATTACGAGCAGTACTTC. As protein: CASSLGTDYEQYF.

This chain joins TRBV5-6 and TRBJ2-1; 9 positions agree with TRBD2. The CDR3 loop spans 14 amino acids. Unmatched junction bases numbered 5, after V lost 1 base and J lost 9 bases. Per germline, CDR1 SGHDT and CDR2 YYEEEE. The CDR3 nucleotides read TGTGCCAGCAGCTTGTGGCTAGCGGGAAGTGAGCAGTTCTTC. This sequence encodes CASSLWLAGSEQFF.

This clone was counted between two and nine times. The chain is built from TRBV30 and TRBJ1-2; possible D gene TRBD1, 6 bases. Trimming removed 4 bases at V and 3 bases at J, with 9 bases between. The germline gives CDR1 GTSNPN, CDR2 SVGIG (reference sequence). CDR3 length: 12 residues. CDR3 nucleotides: TGTGCCTGGACAGGGGTTTACTATGGCTACACCTTC. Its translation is CAWTGVYYGYTF.

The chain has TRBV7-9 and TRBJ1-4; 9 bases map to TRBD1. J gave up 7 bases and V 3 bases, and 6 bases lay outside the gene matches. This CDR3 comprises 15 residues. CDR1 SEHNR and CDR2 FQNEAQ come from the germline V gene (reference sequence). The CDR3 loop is CASSFWTGEAEKLFF. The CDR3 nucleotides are TGTGCCAGCAGCTTTTGGACAGGGGAGGCTGAAAAACTGTTTTTT.

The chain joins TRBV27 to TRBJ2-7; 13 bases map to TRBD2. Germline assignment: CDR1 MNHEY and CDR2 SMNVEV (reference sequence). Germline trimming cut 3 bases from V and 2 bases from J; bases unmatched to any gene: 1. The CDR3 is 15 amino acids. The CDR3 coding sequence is TGTGCCAGCAGTTTGGGACTAGCGGGGACCTACGAGCAGTACTTC. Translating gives CASSLGLAGTYEQYF.

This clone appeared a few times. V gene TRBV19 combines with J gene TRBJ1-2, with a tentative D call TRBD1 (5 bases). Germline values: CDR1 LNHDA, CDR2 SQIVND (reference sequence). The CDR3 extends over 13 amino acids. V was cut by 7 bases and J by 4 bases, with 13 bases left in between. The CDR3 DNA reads TGTGCCAGTACTGAATGGGGGGGCTATGGCTACACCTTC. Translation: CASTEWGGYGYTF. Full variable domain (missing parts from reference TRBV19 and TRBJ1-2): DGGITQSPKYLFRKEGQNVTLSCEQNLNHDAMYWYRQDPGQGLRLIYYSQIVNDFQKGDIAEGYSVSREKKESFPLTVTSAQKNPTAFYLCASTEWGGYGYTFGSGTRLTVV.

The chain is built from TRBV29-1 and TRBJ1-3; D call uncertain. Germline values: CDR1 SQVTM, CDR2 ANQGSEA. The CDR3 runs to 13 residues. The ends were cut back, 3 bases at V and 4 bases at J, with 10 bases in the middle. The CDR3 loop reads CSVEEFLGNTIYF. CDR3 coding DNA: TGCAGCGTTGAGGAGTTTCTCGGAAACACCATATATTTT.

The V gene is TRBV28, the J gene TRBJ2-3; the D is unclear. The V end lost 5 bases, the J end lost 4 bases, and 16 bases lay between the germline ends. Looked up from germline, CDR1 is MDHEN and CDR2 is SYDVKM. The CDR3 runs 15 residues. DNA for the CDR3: TGTGCCAGCAGTCCCAGATCCCCGCTCGCAGATACGCAGTATTTT. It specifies CASSPRSPLADTQYF. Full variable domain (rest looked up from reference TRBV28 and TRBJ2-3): DVKVTQSSRYLVKRTGEKVFLECVQDMDHENMFWYRQDPGLGLRLIYFSYDVKMKEKGDIPEGYSVSREKKERFSLILESASTNQTSMYLCASSPRSPLADTQYFGPGTRLTVL.

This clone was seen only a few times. The CDR3 sequence is CSILKGHTEAFF. For the CDR3, the DNA is TGCAGTATATTGAAGGGGCACACTGAAGCTTTCTTT. V is TRBV29-1 and J is TRBJ1-1, with a tentative D call TRBD1 (5 bases). In germline, CDR1 is SQVTM, CDR2 ANQGSEA. This CDR3 contains 12 residues.

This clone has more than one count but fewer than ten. CDR3 in amino acids: CASSHRSGSETQYF. The CDR3 nucleotides read TGTGCCAGCAGCCACCGGAGCGGGAGTGAGACCCAGTACTTC. The chain couples TRBV14 to TRBJ2-5; TRBD2 matches at 8 bases. Trimming removed 3 bases from V and 5 bases from J; junction bases left unmatched: 5. The CDR3 length is 14 residues. Germline V gene sequence: CDR1 SGHDN, CDR2 FVKESK.

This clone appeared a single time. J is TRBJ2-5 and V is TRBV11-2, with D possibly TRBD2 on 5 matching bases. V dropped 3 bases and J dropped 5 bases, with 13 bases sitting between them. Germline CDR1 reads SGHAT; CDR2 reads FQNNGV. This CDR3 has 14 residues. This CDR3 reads CASSFVAKRETQYF. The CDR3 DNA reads TGTGCCAGCAGCTTCGTAGCGAAGAGGGAGACCCAGTACTTC.

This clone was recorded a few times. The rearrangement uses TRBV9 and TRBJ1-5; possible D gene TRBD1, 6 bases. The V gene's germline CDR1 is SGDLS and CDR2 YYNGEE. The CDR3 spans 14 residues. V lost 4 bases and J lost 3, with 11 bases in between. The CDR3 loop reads CASSPSGVNQPQHF. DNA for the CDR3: TGTGCCAGCAGCCCTTCAGGGGTCAATCAGCCCCAGCATTTT.

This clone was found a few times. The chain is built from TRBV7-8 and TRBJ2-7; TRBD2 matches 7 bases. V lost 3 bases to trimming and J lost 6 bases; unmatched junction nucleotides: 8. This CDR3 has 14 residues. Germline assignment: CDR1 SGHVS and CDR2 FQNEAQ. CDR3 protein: CASSLTSRDSEQYF. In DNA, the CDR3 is TGTGCCAGCAGCTTGACTAGCCGCGACTCCGAGCAGTACTTC.

This CDR3 is CASSLAGSGRGNEQYF. The CDR3 coding sequence is TGTGCCAGCAGCTTGGCTGGTAGCGGGAGAGGTAACGAGCAGTACTTC. This chain joins TRBV5-4 and TRBJ2-7; 9 positions agree with TRBD2. V trimming: 0 bases; J trimming: 5 bases; junction bases outside the gene matches: 9. CDR1 and CDR2 from the germline V gene are SGHNT and YYREEE (reference sequence). The CDR3 has 16 residues.